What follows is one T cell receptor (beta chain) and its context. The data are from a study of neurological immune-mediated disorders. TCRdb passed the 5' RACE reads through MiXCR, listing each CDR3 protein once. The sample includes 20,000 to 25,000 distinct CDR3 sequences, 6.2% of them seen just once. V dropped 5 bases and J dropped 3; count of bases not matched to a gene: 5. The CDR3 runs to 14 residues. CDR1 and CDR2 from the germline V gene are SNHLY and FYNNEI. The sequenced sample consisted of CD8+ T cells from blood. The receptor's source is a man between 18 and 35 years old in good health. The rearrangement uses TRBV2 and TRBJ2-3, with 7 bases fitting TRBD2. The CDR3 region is CASSSLGGTDTQYF. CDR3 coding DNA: TGTGCCAGCAGTTCTCTCGGGGGGACAGATACGCAGTATTTT.